This T cell receptor (beta chain) came from a study of long-term antiretroviral therapy in people with HIV. Researchers ran immunoSEQ v3.0 at survey level. Sequencing was performed with immunoSEQ multiplex PCR; in TCRdb, only in-frame clones are kept and a portion is missing. Of 25,000 to 35,000 clones in the sample, 80% to 85% were seen once. CDR1 is SGHTS and CDR2 is YDEGEE in the germline V gene. The CDR3 covers 17 residues. Between the trimmed V and J ends, which lost 0 bases and 1 base, there was a span of 16 bases. This receptor was obtained from a man younger than 30 with HIV. Sequenced here: unsorted PBMCs, sampled 0.4 years after starting antiretroviral therapy. The V and J genes are TRBV5-8 and TRBJ1-2, with a tentative D call TRBD1 (6 bases). Written as DNA, the CDR3 is TGTGCCAGCAGCTTGGCCTCCGGGACAACCTTTAACTATGGCTACACCTTC. Translating gives CASSLASGTTFNYGYTF.